Reported below is one T cell receptor beta chain. TCRdb's copy holds only in-frame clones and misses some; the assay was immunoSEQ multiplex PCR. This table has 150,000 to 200,000 clones, more than 90% appearing once. The sample is drawn from a study of blood T cell repertoires in COVID-19. About the research overall: The United States, Italy and Spain provided the acute and convalescent COVID-19 samples.

Trimming cost V 0 bases and J 3 bases; bases outside gene matches: 16. The CDR3 covers 20 residues. This sequence was found in a man in his forties or fifties with acute or convalescent COVID-19. What was sequenced was peripheral blood. The rearrangement links TRBV23-1 to TRBJ1-5; 8 positions agree with TRBD1. TRBV23-1 is marked as an open reading frame, function uncertain. The CDR3 DNA is TGCGCCAGCAGTCAATCGGACATAAGAGGACAGGGTCTAGTCAATCAGCCCCAGCATTTT. Residues: CASSQSDIRGQGLVNQPQHF.